The clone carrying this TCR beta chain was detected only a few times. The antigen is unknown. These data are taken from a study of cytomegalovirus exposure and HLA in healthy donors. Study-level information: A prior analysis found about 110 million unique TCR beta sequences from approximately 190 million T cells. General study findings and limits: Apart from CMV serostatus, no immune exposure information was available.

Germline V gives CDR1 SGHTA, CDR2 FQGNSA. After removal of 5 bases from V and 7 bases from J, the junction contained 6 bases not matched to a gene. The CDR3 consists of 13 residues. The PCR made use of 60 Vbeta and 13 Jbeta primers. Profiling relied on immunoSEQ multiplex PCR, and the TCRdb table lists in-frame clones only, not all of them. Altogether more than 95,000 clones are present, approximately 70% being singletons, with the ten largest covering approximately 3%. This chain links TRBV7-2 with TRBJ1-2; 8 bases map to TRBD1. This clonotype originated in a man aged 25-40 years in good health and CMV-seronegative. Input material: PBMCs. This chain's CDR3 is CASSRPTGGGYTF. The DNA for the CDR3 is TGTGCCAGCAGCCGACCCACAGGGGGTGGCTACACCTTC.